A single sample is the source of the 28 T cell receptor beta chains below, sequenced in a study of early T cells in non-severe SARS-CoV-2 infection. TCRdb redid the calling of the 5' RACE reads with MiXCR, one entry per CDR3 protein. The sample records tens of thousands of distinct CDR3 sequences, 5.5% to 7.5% being singletons. The specimen was whole blood. The receptors derive from an adult who was a healthcare worker with PCR-confirmed SARS-CoV-2 infection or an uninfected control (not recorded which).

The chain joins TRBV7-2 to TRBJ2-5; the match to TRBD2 covers 8 bases. The CDR3 extends over 15 amino acids. CDR1 is SGHTA, CDR2 FQGNSA, per germline. V lost 2 bases, J lost 2 bases, and 4 bases stayed unmatched. This CDR3 reads CASSLRGTSQETQYF. The CDR3 DNA reads as TGTGCCAGCAGCTTAAGGGGGACTAGTCAAGAGACCCAGTACTTC.

This clonotype was seen more than once but under ten times. This sequence joins TRBV5-1 and TRBJ1-2; 7 bases are a match to TRBD1. With 0 bases clipped from V and 0 bases from J, the junction kept 8 bases outside the gene matches. Germline CDR1 reads SGHRS; CDR2 reads YFSETQ. This CDR3 spans 17 amino acids. CDR3 sequence (DNA): TGCGCCAGCAGCTTGGCCAAAGGACAGGACGCTAACTATGGCTACACCTTC. Its translation: CASSLAKGQDANYGYTF.

There are many counts of this clonotype. This sequence joins TRBV20-1 and TRBJ2-7; a possible D gene is TRBD2 (5 bases). Germline V gene data show CDR1 as DFQATT and CDR2 as SNEGSKA (reference sequence). V shed 0 bases and J shed 4 bases, with 13 bases lying between them. The CDR3 consists of 14 residues. The CDR3 reads CSARDSGSGYEQYF. CDR3 sequence (DNA): TGCAGTGCTAGAGACTCCGGGTCGGGGTACGAGCAGTACTTC.

The table lists this clonotype with a few counts. V is TRBV25-1 and J is TRBJ1-2, with TRBD1 matching 7 bases. Trimming took 5 bases from V and 6 from J; bases not matched to a gene: 12. CDR1 is MGHDK, CDR2 SYGVNS, per germline. CDR3 length: 15 residues. The CDR3 bases are TGTGCCAGCAGTACCTGGGGAGGGGGCATCGATGGCTACACCTTC. This gives the protein CASSTWGGGIDGYTF.

This clonotype was seen many times. CDR3 sequence reads: CASSRDSIYEQYF. In DNA, the CDR3 is TGCGCCAGCAGCCGGGACAGCATCTACGAGCAGTACTTC. This chain joins TRBV5-1 and TRBJ2-7; 7 bases fit TRBD1. With 4 bases clipped from V and 3 bases from J, the junction kept 4 bases outside the gene matches. This CDR3 region has 13 residues. Germline V gene sequence: CDR1 SGHRS, CDR2 YFSETQ.

This clonotype has just a few counts. The chain employs TRBV18 and TRBJ2-1; 8 nucleotides line up with TRBD1. The J segment lost 5 bases and the V segment lost 1 base, leaving 7 bases of the junction unmatched. The germline gives CDR1 KGHSH, CDR2 LQKENI. The CDR3 totals 16 residues. CDR3 sequence (DNA): TGTGCCAGCTCACCACTGACTGGACAGGGAAACAATGAGCAGTTCTTC. Protein sequence: CASSPLTGQGNNEQFF.

This clonotype came up a few times. This chain links TRBV6-5 with TRBJ1-6; TRBD1 matches at 7 bases. The J segment lost 5 bases and the V segment lost 6 bases, leaving 10 bases of the junction unmatched. The CDR3 totals 16 residues. The germline CDR1 and CDR2 sequences are MNHEY and SVGAGI. CDR3 DNA sequence: TGTGCCAGCAGCATGCGAATACAGGGGAATAATTCACCCCTCCACTTT. Translation: CASSMRIQGNNSPLHF.

This clonotype was seen at least ten times. For the CDR3, the DNA is TGCGCCAGCAGCCAAGTCCTAGCGTTTGGCGAGCAGTACTTC. It is translated as CASSQVLAFGEQYF. The chain recombines TRBV4-3 with TRBJ2-7, with a weak D call TRBD2 (6 bases). The V gene lost 1 base and the J gene lost 6 bases, with 13 bases spanning the gap. The germline V gene encodes CDR1 LGHNA and CDR2 YSLEER. This CDR3 has 14 amino acids.

This clonotype came up many times. J is TRBJ1-2 and V is TRBV6-6; 9 bases line up with TRBD1. Trimming at V came to 8 bases and at J to 4 bases, leaving 8 bases not matched to a gene. The germline V gene encodes CDR1 MNHNY and CDR2 SVGAGI (reference sequence). This CDR3 spans 14 amino acids. CDR3 residues: CASRSGQGSYGYTF. CDR3 nucleotide sequence: TGTGCCAGCCGATCGGGACAGGGCAGCTATGGCTACACCTTC.

Ten or more counts support this clonotype. The chain links TRBV11-2 to TRBJ2-5, with D unclear. In germline, CDR1 is SGHAT, CDR2 FQNNGV. The V end lost 2 bases, the J end lost 5 bases, and 9 bases lay between the germline ends. The CDR3 is made up of 13 amino acids. The CDR3 spells CASSLMGRETQYF. Here the CDR3 DNA reads TGTGCCAGCAGCTTAATGGGAAGGGAGACCCAGTACTTC.

This clonotype has a handful of counts. The chain uses TRBV7-2 and TRBJ1-4; D unresolved. Germline CDR1 SGHTA, CDR2 FQGNSA. The V end lost 1 base, the J end lost 7 bases, and 10 bases lay between the germline ends. The length of the CDR3 is 14 residues. The CDR3 DNA is TGTGCCAGCAGCTTAGGGGGTCGGCGTGAAAAACTGTTTTTT. It encodes CASSLGGRREKLFF. The full variable domain, rest sourced from reference TRBV7-2 and TRBJ1-4, is GAGVSQSPSNKVTEKGKDVELRCDPISGHTALYWYRQSLGQGLEFLIYFQGNSAPDKSGLPSDRFSAERTGGSVSTLTIQRTQQEDSAVYLCASSLGGRREKLFFGSGTQLSVL.

This rearrangement joins TRBV10-3 to TRBJ1-2; 8 bases map to TRBD1. Germline V gene lookup returns CDR1 ENHRY and CDR2 SYGVKD. V trimming: 9 bases; J trimming: 3 bases; junction bases outside the gene matches: 15. The length of the CDR3 is 16 residues. For the CDR3, the DNA is TGTGCCATGAGTCCCACAGGGGGGCAGTCAGACTATGGCTACACCTTC. It translates to CAMSPTGGQSDYGYTF.

In its sample, this clonotype was seen a few times. The gene calls are TRBV7-9 and TRBJ2-6; 9 bases line up with TRBD1. Germline CDR1 and CDR2: SEHNR and FQNEAQ (reference sequence). After removal of 5 bases from V and 2 bases from J, the junction contained 4 bases not matched to a gene. This CDR3 contains 16 residues. CDR3 in amino acids: CASSPTGGPGANVLTF. The CDR3 region has the DNA TGTGCCAGCAGCCCCACAGGGGGCCCTGGGGCCAACGTCCTGACTTTC.

V and J are TRBV7-9 and TRBJ1-1, with D hard to call. The germline V gene encodes CDR1 SEHNR and CDR2 FQNEAQ (reference sequence). V was shortened by 1 base and J by 4 bases, with 16 bases between the two germline ends. The CDR3 has 16 amino acids. The CDR3 spells CASSLEWVFPSTEAFF. CDR3 sequence (DNA): TGTGCCAGCAGCTTAGAATGGGTATTCCCAAGCACTGAAGCTTTCTTT.

This clonotype was picked up many times. This rearrangement joins TRBV6-6 to TRBJ2-1; 7 nucleotides agree with TRBD1. This CDR3 spans 15 amino acids. Germline assignment: CDR1 MNHNY and CDR2 SVGAGI (reference sequence). The trim removed 6 bases at V and 0 bases at J, leaving 5 bases unmatched. CDR3 amino acids: CASRSDRNSYNEQFF. CDR3 in DNA: TGTGCCAGCAGATCGGACAGGAACTCCTACAATGAGCAGTTCTTC.

This clonotype was recorded many times. The rearrangement links TRBV20-1 to TRBJ1-4; D is undetermined. The CDR3 has 15 residues. Trimming cost V 0 bases and J 7 bases, with 15 bases left between them. Germline V CDR1 and CDR2: DFQATT, SNEGSKA (reference sequence). The CDR3 loop is CSARDLEGASEKLFF. The CDR3 DNA follows: TGCAGTGCTAGAGATTTGGAGGGAGCGAGTGAAAAACTGTTTTTT.

The rearrangement joins TRBV7-6 to TRBJ2-2; D gene unclear. In germline, CDR1 is SGHVS, CDR2 FNYEAQ. The CDR3 runs to 13 residues. The germline V and J ends were trimmed by 2 bases and 7 bases, with 8 bases remaining between them. DNA for the CDR3: TGTGCCAGCAGCTTACTGGGTAGCGGGGAGCTGTTTTTT. Translation: CASSLLGSGELFF.

The genes are TRBV7-2 and TRBJ2-5; no reliable D call. CDR1 SGHTA and CDR2 FQGNSA come from the germline V gene. The CDR3 runs 14 residues. Trimming pared 1 base from V and 5 bases from J, leaving 11 bases between. The CDR3 sequence is CASSLGRSWETQYF. The CDR3 nucleotides read TGTGCCAGCAGCTTAGGACGCTCCTGGGAGACCCAGTACTTC.

This clonotype was seen ten or more times. V usage is TRBV10-1 and J usage is TRBJ1-3; D remains unclear. CDR3 length equals 13 residues. CDR1 WNHNN and CDR2 SYGVQD come from the germline V gene (reference sequence). V was trimmed by 4 bases and J by 3 bases, leaving 7 bases between them. As DNA, the CDR3 is TGCGCCAGCAGTGCCGGTATTGGAAACACCATATATTTT. Protein product: CASSAGIGNTIYF.

There are many counts of this clonotype. The J gene is TRBJ2-7, the V gene TRBV18, with a weak D call TRBD1 (5 bases). The CDR3 has 15 amino acids. Germline CDR1 and CDR2: KGHSH and LQKENI. V was trimmed by 3 bases and J by 0 bases, leaving 12 bases between them. The CDR3 DNA follows: TGTGCCAGCTCACCGGGTAGGGGTGGCTCCTACGAGCAGTACTTC. The encoded protein is CASSPGRGGSYEQYF.

There are many counts of this clonotype. The chain recombines TRBV6-5 with TRBJ2-1; D is uncertain. V was pared by 0 bases and J by 7 bases, with 7 bases between. The CDR3 is 13 amino acids. The V gene's germline CDR1 is MNHEY and CDR2 SVGAGI. The CDR3 DNA reads as TGTGCCAGCAGTTACTCAGGCAGGAATGAGCAGTTCTTC. This sequence encodes CASSYSGRNEQFF.

This clonotype was counted many times. The chain carries TRBV10-3 and TRBJ2-3, with a tentative D call TRBD2 (5 bases). The V end was cut by 10 bases, the J end by 0 bases, with 11 bases between. The CDR3 contains 13 residues. The germline CDR1 and CDR2 sequences are ENHRY and SYGVKD. CDR3 in amino acids: CATSGASTDTQYF. Written as DNA, the CDR3 is TGTGCCACGAGCGGTGCTAGCACAGATACGCAGTATTTT.

This clonotype was recorded many times. The chain uses TRBV6-5 and TRBJ2-1; 9 bases agree with TRBD2. This CDR3 comprises 15 residues. Germline CDR1 and CDR2: MNHEY and SVGAGI. Trimming at V came to 0 bases and at J to 7 bases, leaving 4 bases not matched to a gene. The CDR3: CASSYSAGGLNEQFF. The CDR3 bases are TGTGCCAGCAGTTACTCTGCGGGGGGGCTGAATGAGCAGTTCTTC.

This clonotype was seen repeatedly, ten times or more. The rearrangement links TRBV14 to TRBJ1-1; D might be TRBD1 (5 bases). Germline V gene data show CDR1 as SGHDN and CDR2 as FVKESK. The CDR3 runs to 13 residues. V shed 6 bases and J shed 6 bases, with 14 bases lying between them. The CDR3 loop reads CASRRGHDPEAFF. Here the CDR3 DNA reads TGTGCCAGCAGACGCGGACACGACCCTGAAGCTTTCTTT.

This clonotype was seen many times. The J gene is TRBJ1-1, the V gene TRBV10-3, with 7 bases identical to TRBD1. Trimming cost V 4 bases and J 2 bases; bases outside gene matches: 7. The CDR3 covers 15 residues. Germline V lookup: CDR1 ENHRY, CDR2 SYGVKD. In nucleotides, the CDR3 is TGTGCCATCAGTGCTGAGGGGGCGGGTAACACTGAAGCTTTCTTT. It codes for CAISAEGAGNTEAFF.

This clonotype appeared many times. The chain is built from TRBV7-6 and TRBJ1-3; weak D call: TRBD1 (5 bases). This CDR3 has 19 amino acids. The V gene lost 2 bases and the J gene lost 0 bases, with 20 bases spanning the gap. Per the germline V gene, CDR1 is SGHVS and CDR2 is FNYEAQ. DNA of the CDR3: TGTGCCAGCAGCTTATCACCTAGGGGACTTCAAGGCTCTGGAAACACCATATATTTT. As protein: CASSLSPRGLQGSGNTIYF. Full variable domain (rest looked up from reference TRBV7-6 and TRBJ1-3): GAGVSQSPRYKVTKRGQDVALRCDPISGHVSLYWYRQALGQGPEFLTYFNYEAQQDKSGLPNDRFSAERPEGSISTLTIQRTEQRDSAMYRCASSLSPRGLQGSGNTIYFGEGSWLTVV.

This clonotype was seen ten or more times. The V and J genes are TRBV28 and TRBJ2-3; no reliable D call. Germline loops: CDR1 MDHEN, CDR2 SYDVKM. Deletions cut 6 bases from V and 6 bases from J, with 10 bases between. This CDR3 spans 12 amino acids. DNA of the CDR3: TGTGCCAGCAGGGAGCAGCTGGATACGCAGTATTTT. Translating it yields CASREQLDTQYF.

The sample holds many counts of this clonotype. The chain uses TRBV5-6 and TRBJ1-1, with TRBD1 as a possible D gene (5 bases). The CDR3 runs to 13 residues. Trimming took off 1 base at V and 4 bases at J, with 8 bases between the two ends. Germline V gene lookup returns CDR1 SGHDT and CDR2 YYEEEE. The CDR3 DNA reads as TGTGCCAGCAGCTTGACCGGGGGCACTGAAGCTTTCTTT. It codes for CASSLTGGTEAFF.